The clone carrying this TCR beta chain occurred many times. As yet, its antigen is unknown. Amplification of TCR beta CDR3 regions used RNA as the template. When the TCR CDR3 underwent first-round RT-PCR, the HTBI primer set was used. TCRdb called the multiplex PCR reads again in MiXCR, with one record for every CDR3 protein. The data show roughly 700,000 distinct CDR3 sequences, with 14% seen just once and about a tenth held by the top ten. This sample was taken from a study of T cells in Graves' hyperthyroidism and ophthalmopathy. Notes on the study in general: Most expanded thyroid clonotypes above 0.001 recurred in blood. Progression to ophthalmopathy was predicted a median of 6.5 months early. A 13 V-J signature model discriminated ophthalmopathy versus stable hyperthyroidism.

Diagnosis relied on clinical symptoms, serum thyroxine and TRAb, thyroid ultrasound and orbital computed tomography. The V gene's germline CDR1 is SGHAT and CDR2 FQNNGV. The CDR3 runs 15 residues. The trim removed 1 base at V and 13 bases at J, leaving 8 bases unmatched. This TCR was recovered from a woman between 18 and 29 years old with Graves' hyperthyroidism. The source material was blood. This chain links TRBV11-2 with TRBJ2-1; 12 bases agree with TRBD2. The CDR3 loop reads CASSLGPTSGREQFF. CDR3 nucleotides: TGTGCCAGCAGCTTAGGGCCGACTAGCGGGAGAGAACAGTTCTTC.